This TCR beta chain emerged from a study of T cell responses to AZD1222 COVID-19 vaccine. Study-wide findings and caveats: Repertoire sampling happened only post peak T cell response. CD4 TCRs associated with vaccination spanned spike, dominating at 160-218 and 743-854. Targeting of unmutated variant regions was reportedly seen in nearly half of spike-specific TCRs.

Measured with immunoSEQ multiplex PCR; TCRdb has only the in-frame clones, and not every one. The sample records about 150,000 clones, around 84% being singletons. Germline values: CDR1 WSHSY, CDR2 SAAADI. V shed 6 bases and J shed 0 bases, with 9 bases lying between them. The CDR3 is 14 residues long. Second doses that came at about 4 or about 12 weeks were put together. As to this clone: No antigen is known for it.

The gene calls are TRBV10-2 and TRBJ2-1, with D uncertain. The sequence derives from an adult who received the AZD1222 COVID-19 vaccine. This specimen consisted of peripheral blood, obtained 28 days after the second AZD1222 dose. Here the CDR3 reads CASSDPGSYNEQFF. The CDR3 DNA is TGCGCCAGCAGCGACCCCGGCTCCTACAATGAGCAGTTCTTC.